This T cell receptor beta chain came from a study of T cell changes during pregnancy in multiple sclerosis. This CDR3 is 15 amino acids long. Germline trimming cut 2 bases from V and 10 bases from J; bases unmatched to any gene: 8. CDR1 ENHRY and CDR2 SYGVKD come from the germline V gene. Assay: immunoSEQ multiplex PCR; the TCRdb copy retains only in-frame clones and omits some. The table lists 50,000 to 75,000 clones, around 92% of them singletons. This clonotype originated in a female donor in good health, enrolled as a control in a pregnancy study. The specimen was peripheral blood, collected after pregnancy. V is TRBV10-3 and J is TRBJ2-1; 10 bases match TRBD2. Here the CDR3 reads CAISEASSGGREQFF. The CDR3 DNA reads as TGTGCCATCAGTGAGGCGTCTAGCGGGGGTCGAGAGCAGTTCTTC.